Following are 27 T cell receptor beta chains from one sample sequenced in a study of OX40 agonist ivuxolimab in advanced cancers. Clones were sequenced by immunoSEQ multiplex PCR, and TCRdb holds only the in-frame ones, with some missing. The data contain some 78,000 clones, approximately 90% of them singletons. The sample in question was CD4+ or CD8+ T cells sorted from blood, obtained in a trial of the OX40 agonist ivuxolimab. These receptors all stem from an adult with an advanced solid tumor such as melanoma, head and neck, liver or kidney cancer.

The V and J genes are TRBV12-5 and TRBJ2-1, with 7 nucleotides matching TRBD1. The CDR3 contains 12 residues. Trimming at V came to 7 bases and at J to 10 bases, leaving 7 bases not matched to a gene. CDR1 and CDR2 (germline): LGHNT, FRNRAP. The CDR3 loop reads CASATGAPEQFF. The CDR3 coding sequence is TGTGCTAGTGCTACAGGGGCACCCGAGCAGTTCTTC.

The V and J genes are TRBV9 and TRBJ1-2, with D possibly TRBD1 on 6 matching bases. CDR3 length equals 14 residues. V lost 4 bases and J lost 5, with 15 bases in between. From germline, CDR1 is SGDLS and CDR2 YYNGEE. For the CDR3, the DNA is TGTGCCAGCAGCTCAAGGACAGCTTCTTATGGCTACACCTTC. Translation: CASSSRTASYGYTF. Full variable domain (missing parts from reference TRBV9 and TRBJ1-2): DSGVTQTPKHLITATGQRVTLRCSPRSGDLSVYWYQQSLDQGLQFLIQYYNGEERAKGNILERFSAQQFPDLHSELNLSSLELGDSALYFCASSSRTASYGYTFGSGTRLTVV.

The genes are TRBV2 and TRBJ2-7; possibly TRBD1 for D (5 bases). Germline values: CDR1 SNHLY, CDR2 FYNNEI. The V and J ends lost 7 bases and 6 bases respectively, with 19 bases between them. The length of the CDR3 is 14 residues. This CDR3 reads CASTQAGRHIEQYF. In nucleotides, the CDR3 is TGTGCCAGCACCCAAGCAGGGCGACACATCGAGCAGTACTTC. Drawing the rest from reference TRBV2 and TRBJ2-7, the complete variable domain is EPEVTQTPSHQVTQMGQEVILRCVPISNHLYFYWYRQILGQKVEFLVSFYNNEISEKSEIFDDQFSVERPDGSNFTLKIRSTKLEDSAMYFCASTQAGRHIEQYFGPGTRLTVT.

The chain couples TRBV6-6 to TRBJ1-2, with unresolved D. CDR3 size: 12 residues. Germline values: CDR1 MNHNY, CDR2 SVGAGI (reference sequence). V lost 6 bases and J 8 bases, leaving 13 bases between the germline ends. The CDR3 DNA follows: TGTGCCAGCAGAGGACCGACCGAGGGCTACACCTTC. This encodes CASRGPTEGYTF.

The chain joins TRBV7-9 to TRBJ1-1; D is undetermined. Trimming cost V 10 bases and J 3 bases, with 15 bases left between them. This CDR3 is built from 13 residues. CDR1 and CDR2 from the germline V gene are SEHNR and FQNEAQ (reference sequence). The DNA for the CDR3 is TGTGCCACCACCGTCGTAGTGGACACTGAAGCTTTCTTT. Translated, it gives CATTVVVDTEAFF.

This clone was counted a single time. The chain carries TRBV28 and TRBJ2-5, with D unclear. Germline V gene data show CDR1 as MDHEN and CDR2 as SYDVKM. The length of the CDR3 is 14 residues. V was trimmed by 4 bases and J by 1 base, leaving 10 bases between them. The chain's CDR3 is CASSSPEAQETQYF. The CDR3 DNA sequence: TGTGCCAGCAGTTCCCCAGAGGCCCAAGAGACCCAGTACTTC.

The chain recombines TRBV6-5 with TRBJ2-3, with TRBD2 as a possible D gene (6 bases). The length of the CDR3 is 14 residues. V was shortened by 2 bases and J by 2 bases, with 8 bases between the two germline ends. CDR1 is MNHEY and CDR2 is SVGAGI in the germline V gene. CDR3 loop: CASSYGGFTDTQYF. The CDR3 coding sequence is TGTGCCAGCAGTTACGGGGGGTTCACAGATACGCAGTATTTT.

The chain uses TRBV6-5 and TRBJ2-1; TRBD1 agrees at 8 bases. The V gene's germline CDR1 is MNHEY and CDR2 SVGAGI. This CDR3 comprises 12 residues. V was clipped by 6 bases and J by 15 bases; unmatched bases: 10. The CDR3 spells CASRPDRGVSFF. DNA for the CDR3: TGTGCCAGCAGACCCGACAGGGGTGTGTCGTTCTTC.

The chain combines TRBV5-1 with TRBJ2-5; 7 bases map to TRBD1. The germline V gene has CDR1 SGHRS and CDR2 YFSETQ. Trimming removed 4 bases from V and 4 bases from J; junction bases left unmatched: 7. This CDR3 region has 14 residues. The CDR3 protein is CASSTGQTRETQYF. The CDR3 DNA reads TGCGCCAGCAGCACGGGACAGACTCGAGAGACCCAGTACTTC.

This clone was recorded once. V and J are TRBV2 and TRBJ2-7; 9 bases are a match to TRBD2. Unmatched junction bases numbered 7, after V lost 6 bases and J lost 7 bases. Germline CDR1 reads SNHLY; CDR2 reads FYNNEI. The CDR3 has 13 amino acids. The CDR3 sequence: CASRGSGGREQYF. DNA of the CDR3: TGTGCCAGCAGGGGTAGCGGGGGACGGGAGCAGTACTTC.

This clone showed up just once. The chain links TRBV7-3 to TRBJ1-1; 9 positions match TRBD1. This CDR3 spans 14 amino acids. Germline V gene data show CDR1 as SGHTA and CDR2 as FQGTGA. The V and J ends lost 5 bases and 4 bases, in that order; junction bases with no gene match: 5. CDR3 residues: CASSEHRGLTEAFF. The CDR3 nucleotides are TGTGCCAGCAGCGAACACAGGGGGCTCACTGAAGCTTTCTTT.

The sample holds one count of this clone. This rearrangement joins TRBV18 to TRBJ2-1, with 10 bases matching TRBD2. This CDR3 region has 15 residues. Germline values: CDR1 KGHSH, CDR2 LQKENI. Trimming removed 3 bases from V and 5 bases from J; junction bases left unmatched: 4. CDR3: CASSPGLAEHNEQFF. The CDR3 nucleotides read TGTGCCAGCTCACCCGGACTAGCGGAACACAATGAGCAGTTCTTC.

This sequence joins TRBV6-1 and TRBJ1-2; no clear D gene. Germline CDR1 MNHNS, CDR2 SASEGT. V was cut by 3 bases and J by 0 bases, with 8 bases left in between. The CDR3 contains 14 residues. CDR3 in DNA: TGTGCCAGCAGTGAGCTGGGAGCTAACTATGGCTACACCTTC. Translating it yields CASSELGANYGYTF.

The chain combines TRBV5-1 with TRBJ2-5; possible D gene TRBD2, 5 bases. This CDR3 has 16 amino acids. Deletions cut 2 bases from V and 5 bases from J, with 19 bases between. Germline-derived CDR1 and CDR2 are SGHRS and YFSETQ. CDR3 sequence (DNA): TGCGCCAGCAGCTTAGGTCTCGGCGCGGGCGGGGAGACCCAGTACTTC. This gives the protein CASSLGLGAGGETQYF.

The chain uses TRBV29-1 and TRBJ2-5, with D possibly TRBD2 on 6 matching bases. The V end was cut by 6 bases, the J end by 5 bases, with 16 bases between. Germline V lookup: CDR1 SQVTM, CDR2 ANQGSEA. This CDR3 comprises 13 residues. The chain's CDR3 is CSVLAGLGETQYF. The CDR3 DNA reads TGCAGCGTCCTGGCGGGGCTCGGGGAGACCCAGTACTTC.

In nucleotides, the CDR3 is TGTGTGGACACCGAGGCTTTCTTT. It yields the protein CVDTEAFF. The chain combines TRBV5-4 with TRBJ1-1; D possibly corresponds to TRBD1 (5 bases). The CDR3 is 8 residues long. Looked up from germline, CDR1 is SGHNT and CDR2 is YYREEE (reference sequence).

This chain joins TRBV4-3 and TRBJ2-5, with D maybe TRBD2 (5 bases). Germline lookup yields CDR1 LGHNA and CDR2 YSLEER. Trimming took 3 bases from V and 7 from J, leaving 12 bases between them. The length of the CDR3 is 13 residues. This chain's CDR3 is CASSHGLPATQYF. The CDR3 region has the DNA TGCGCCAGCAGCCATGGACTCCCTGCGACCCAGTACTTC.

This clone was found a few times. V and J are TRBV7-2 and TRBJ2-1; 10 bases line up with TRBD2. This CDR3 has 15 residues. CDR1 and CDR2 from the germline V gene are SGHTA and FQGNSA. V lost 5 bases, J lost 9 bases, and 10 bases stayed unmatched. CDR3 sequence: CASSVSGGNSAEQFF. The CDR3 nucleotides read TGTGCCAGCAGCGTTAGCGGGGGGAATTCAGCTGAGCAGTTCTTC.

The chain recombines TRBV19 with TRBJ2-7; TRBD2 aligns across 7 bases. The CDR3 is 14 residues long. Germline trimming cut 5 bases from V and 0 bases from J; bases unmatched to any gene: 4. Germline-derived CDR1 and CDR2 are LNHDA and SQIVND (reference sequence). The CDR3 loop is CASSGGGTSYEQYF. The DNA for the CDR3 is TGTGCCAGTAGTGGGGGGGGGACCTCCTACGAGCAGTACTTC.

The V call is TRBV4-1, the J call TRBJ1-5, with TRBD1 identical over 8 bases. Germline-derived CDR1 and CDR2 are MGHRA and YSYEKL. The CDR3 is 16 residues long. The J segment lost 4 bases and the V segment lost 2 bases, leaving 7 bases of the junction unmatched. The CDR3 DNA follows: TGCGCCAGCAGCCAAACCGGACAGGGACCTAATCAGCCCCAGCATTTT. Amino acid sequence: CASSQTGQGPNQPQHF.

This chain joins TRBV7-8 and TRBJ1-2, with D maybe TRBD1 (6 bases). CDR3 length: 11 residues. Germline V gene data show CDR1 as SGHVS and CDR2 as FQNEAQ. The V end was cut by 5 bases, the J end by 13 bases, with 14 bases between. CDR3 loop: CASSRGGPFTF. CDR3 in DNA: TGTGCCAGCAGCCGGGGGGGCCCCTTCACCTTC.

The sample holds a few counts of this clone. This rearrangement joins TRBV19 to TRBJ1-2; D unresolved. Germline CDR1 and CDR2: LNHDA and SQIVND (reference sequence). The CDR3 extends over 13 amino acids. The germline V and J ends were trimmed by 7 bases and 10 bases, with 19 bases remaining between them. The DNA for the CDR3 is TGTGCCAGTACTACTGAGGTGGTAGGGCACTACACCTTC. Its protein product is CASTTEVVGHYTF. Together with reference TRBV19 and TRBJ1-2, the CDR3 gives the full variable domain: DGGITQSPKYLFRKEGQNVTLSCEQNLNHDAMYWYRQDPGQGLRLIYYSQIVNDFQKGDIAEGYSVSREKKESFPLTVTSAQKNPTAFYLCASTTEVVGHYTFGSGTRLTVV.

The V gene is TRBV28, the J gene TRBJ1-2; the D is unclear. Trimming took 7 bases from V and 3 from J, leaving 12 bases between them. The CDR3 sequence is 13 residues long. Germline assignment: CDR1 MDHEN and CDR2 SYDVKM. CDR3 protein: CASTSRQYYGYTF. CDR3 nucleotides: TGTGCCAGCACTTCGAGGCAGTACTATGGCTACACCTTC.

J is TRBJ2-7 and V is TRBV7-9; D is possibly TRBD1 (5 bases). The CDR3 is 13 amino acids. The ends were cut back, 8 bases at V and 4 bases at J, with 15 bases in the middle. Germline-derived CDR1 and CDR2 are SEHNR and FQNEAQ (reference sequence). For the CDR3, the DNA is TGTGCCAGCGAGAGAGGTGGACAATACGAGCAGTACTTC. Translation gives CASERGGQYEQYF.

The V call is TRBV6-4, the J call TRBJ2-5; 8 nucleotides line up with TRBD1. The germline gives CDR1 MRHNA, CDR2 SNTAGT. The J segment lost 5 bases and the V segment lost 3 bases, leaving 8 bases of the junction unmatched. This CDR3 comprises 15 residues. CDR3 amino acids: CASSEGQGAWETQYF. CDR3 bases: TGTGCCAGCAGTGAGGGGCAGGGGGCATGGGAGACCCAGTACTTC.

The chain's CDR3 is CASSPSIEAAGTEAFF. The CDR3 DNA is TGTGCCAGCTCTCCCTCGATTGAGGCCGCTGGGACTGAAGCTTTCTTT. The chain recombines TRBV18 with TRBJ1-1; D remains ambiguous. Looked up from germline, CDR1 is KGHSH and CDR2 is LQKENI. V shed 6 bases and J shed 5 bases, with 22 bases lying between them. This CDR3 is built from 16 residues.

This clone was counted a single time. The chain is built from TRBV7-2 and TRBJ2-2, with TRBD2 as a possible D gene (5 bases). The V gene's germline CDR1 is SGHTA and CDR2 FQGNSA. The CDR3 is 14 residues long. V was shortened by 5 bases and J by 3 bases, with 10 bases between the two germline ends. The CDR3, as DNA: TGTGCCAGCAGCCCCGGACTTCACACCGGGGAGCTGTTTTTT. It specifies CASSPGLHTGELFF.